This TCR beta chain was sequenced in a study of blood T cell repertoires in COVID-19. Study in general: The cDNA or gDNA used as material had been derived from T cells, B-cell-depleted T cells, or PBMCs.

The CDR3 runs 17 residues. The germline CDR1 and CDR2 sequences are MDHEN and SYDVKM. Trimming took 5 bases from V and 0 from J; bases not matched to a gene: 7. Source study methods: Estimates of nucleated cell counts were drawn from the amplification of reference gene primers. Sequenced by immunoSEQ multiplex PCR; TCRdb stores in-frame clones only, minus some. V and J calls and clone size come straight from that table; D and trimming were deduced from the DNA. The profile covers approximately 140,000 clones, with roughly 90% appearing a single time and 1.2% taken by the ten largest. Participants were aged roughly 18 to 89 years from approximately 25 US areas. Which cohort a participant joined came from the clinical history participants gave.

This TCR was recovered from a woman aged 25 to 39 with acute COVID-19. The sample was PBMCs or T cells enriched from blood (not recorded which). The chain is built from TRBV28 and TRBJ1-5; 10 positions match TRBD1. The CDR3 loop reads CASSPRTGGYSNQPQHF. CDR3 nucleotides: TGTGCCAGCAGTCCCAGGACAGGGGGGTATAGCAATCAGCCCCAGCATTTT. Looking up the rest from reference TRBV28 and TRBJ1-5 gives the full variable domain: DVKVTQSSRYLVKRTGEKVFLECVQDMDHENMFWYRQDPGLGLRLIYFSYDVKMKEKGDIPEGYSVSREKKERFSLILESASTNQTSMYLCASSPRTGGYSNQPQHFGDGTRLSIL.